These 3 T cell receptor beta chains were all obtained from the same sample, sequenced in a study of Graves' ophthalmopathy and Graves' hyperthyroidism. The sequenced template was RNA, covering the TCR beta CDR3 region. RT-PCR in the first round used HTBI primers; a second-round multiplex PCR followed. Using its own MiXCR run on the multiplex PCR reads, TCRdb lists one record per CDR3 protein. Altogether around 1,000,000 distinct CDR3 sequences are present, roughly two fifths being singletons, with the ten largest covering approximately 10%. The sequenced sample was peripheral blood or thyroid tissue (not recorded which). The receptor source for this set is an adult man with Graves' hyperthyroidism.

The chain is built from TRBV10-3 and TRBJ2-7; D gene unclear. The CDR3 is made up of 12 amino acids. Trimming left V 10 bases short and J 3 bases short, with 13 bases between. Per germline, CDR1 ENHRY and CDR2 SYGVKD. In DNA form, the CDR3 reads TGTGCCAGCAATCCCCTTAACTACGAGCAGTACTTC. It is translated as CASNPLNYEQYF.

V usage is TRBV12-3 or TRBV12-4 and J usage is TRBJ2-2; D might be TRBD1 (6 bases). Trimming pared 2 bases from V and 13 bases from J, leaving 20 bases between. This CDR3 is built from 15 residues. The CDR3, as DNA: TGTGCCAGCAGTTTAAGGGGGACAATTGTAACGGCGCTGTTTTTT. Translation gives CASSLRGTIVTALFF.

This clonotype came up a few times. A much more abundant neighbour one base away suggests this may be a read error. The V call is TRBV19, the J call TRBJ1-3; D is unclear. The V gene's germline CDR1 is LNHDA and CDR2 SQIVND (reference sequence). There are 13 residues in the CDR3. This chain's CDR3 is CAGSIDIGNTIYF. The CDR3 coding sequence is TGTGCCGGTAGTATCGACATTGGAAACACCATATATTTT.